A single sample is the source of the 18 T cell receptor beta chains below, sequenced in a study of graft-versus-host responses after intestinal transplantation. Clones were sequenced by immunoSEQ multiplex PCR, and TCRdb holds only the in-frame ones, with some missing. Of approximately 15,000 clones in the sample, approximately 70% were seen once. The authors processed graft tissue to release intraepithelial and lamina propria lymphocytes. The sample consisted of ileum tissue, taken about 680 days after intestinal transplantation. The receptors were sampled from a human patient who received an intestinal transplant, so some T cells may come from the graft donor.

This clone has only a few counts. The rearrangement links TRBV28 to TRBJ2-2; 12 bases are shared with TRBD2. The germline gives CDR1 MDHEN, CDR2 SYDVKM. Germline trimming cut 5 bases from V and 4 bases from J; bases unmatched to any gene: 8. The CDR3 runs to 17 residues. The CDR3 nucleotides are TGTGCCAGCAGTCCCGGACTAGCGGGAACCCCCACCGGGGAGCTGTTTTTT. The encoded protein is CASSPGLAGTPTGELFF.

V usage is TRBV18 and J usage is TRBJ1-1; 11 nucleotides agree with TRBD1. This CDR3 contains 16 residues. Germline trimming cut 2 bases from V and 0 bases from J; bases unmatched to any gene: 2. CDR1 is KGHSH and CDR2 is LQKENI in the germline V gene. DNA for the CDR3: TGTGCCAGCTCACCAAGGACAGGGGGCATGAACACTGAAGCTTTCTTT. Its translation is CASSPRTGGMNTEAFF.

Details on this clone: This specimen includes other DNA sequences encoding the same CDR3. The V call is TRBV6-5, the J call TRBJ2-7; TRBD1 agrees at 9 bases. The V gene end was trimmed by 0 bases and the J gene end by 2 bases; junction bases not matched to a gene: 5. This CDR3 is built from 16 residues. Germline CDR1 reads MNHEY; CDR2 reads SVGAGI. CDR3 protein: CASSYSTGGGPYEQYF. DNA of the CDR3: TGTGCCAGCAGTTACTCTACAGGGGGCGGCCCCTACGAGCAGTACTTC.

This chain uses TRBV18 with TRBJ2-7; D is undetermined. V shed 2 bases and J shed 2 bases, with 7 bases lying between them. Germline CDR1 and CDR2: KGHSH and LQKENI. The CDR3 totals 13 residues. CDR3 protein: CASSPLAPYEQYF. CDR3 nucleotides: TGTGCCAGCTCACCATTGGCCCCCTACGAGCAGTACTTC.

The chain carries TRBV4-1 and TRBJ2-5; 11 bases are a match to TRBD2. Germline CDR1 MGHRA, CDR2 YSYEKL. The CDR3 is made up of 16 amino acids. The V segment lost 1 base and the J segment 5 bases; nucleotides outside the gene matches: 6. This chain's CDR3 is CASSQGTSGGQETQYF. The CDR3 DNA reads as TGCGCCAGCAGCCAAGGTACTAGCGGGGGACAGGAGACCCAGTACTTC.

The chain links TRBV27 to TRBJ2-3, with 12 bases identical to TRBD2. The CDR3 has 16 residues. Germline CDR1 MNHEY, CDR2 SMNVEV (reference sequence). V was pared by 5 bases and J by 2 bases, with 5 bases of the junction left unmatched. The CDR3 loop is CASSTRLAGVTDTQYF. The CDR3 region has the DNA TGTGCCAGCAGTACCAGACTAGCGGGGGTCACAGATACGCAGTATTTT.

This chain uses TRBV5-1 with TRBJ2-4; possible D gene TRBD2, 5 bases. CDR1 is SGHRS and CDR2 is YFSETQ in the germline V gene. V lost 4 bases, J lost 1 base, and 9 bases lay in between. The CDR3 runs to 14 residues. CDR3 amino acids: CASSPTGAKNIQYF. As DNA, the CDR3 is TGCGCCAGCAGCCCCACGGGGGCCAAAAACATTCAGTACTTC.

J is TRBJ2-4 and V is TRBV6-6; D is unclear. V lost 0 bases and J lost 3, with 9 bases in between. CDR1 and CDR2 from the germline V gene are MNHNY and SVGAGI (reference sequence). This CDR3 is 15 amino acids long. The CDR3 DNA reads as TGTGCCAGCAGTTACTCTGGGATTGACAAAAACATTCAGTACTTC. As protein: CASSYSGIDKNIQYF.

Details on this clone: This same CDR3 is encoded by further DNA sequences in the sample. J is TRBJ1-5 and V is TRBV21-1; the table's D call, TRBD1, was not checked against the DNA. TRBV21-1 is annotated as a pseudogene. The CDR3 extends over 18 amino acids. This CDR3 reads CASSKSTWGQGGCQPQHF. The CDR3 DNA reads TGTGCCAGCAGCAAAAGTACTTGGGGACAAGGGGGTTGTCAGCCCCAGCATTTT.

This clone was detected a few times. The chain uses TRBV5-4 and TRBJ2-7; 9 bases match TRBD1. The CDR3 is made up of 16 amino acids. The J segment lost 0 bases and the V segment lost 4 bases, leaving 8 bases of the junction unmatched. Germline CDR1 reads SGHNT; CDR2 reads YYREEE (reference sequence). CDR3 protein: CASSPPPTGGSYEQYF. DNA of the CDR3: TGTGCCAGCAGCCCTCCTCCGACAGGGGGCTCCTACGAGCAGTACTTC.

The V call is TRBV5-6, the J call TRBJ2-3, with TRBD2 identical over 9 bases. The CDR3 is 17 residues long. Trimming cost V 0 bases and J 5 bases; bases outside gene matches: 10. In germline, CDR1 is SGHDT, CDR2 YYEEEE. For the CDR3, the DNA is TGTGCCAGCAGCTTGGCCGGGACTAGCCGGGCGGGAGATACGCAGTATTTT. This gives the protein CASSLAGTSRAGDTQYF.

CDR3 bases: TGCGCCAGCAGCTTGGAGCCCAATAGCAATCAGCCCCAGCATTTT. Translated, it gives CASSLEPNSNQPQHF. This chain joins TRBV5-1 and TRBJ1-5; no reliable D call. V lost 0 bases and J lost 0, with 7 bases in between. This CDR3 spans 15 amino acids. The germline gives CDR1 SGHRS, CDR2 YFSETQ.

This chain connects TRBV6-6 to TRBJ2-5; D is perhaps TRBD1 (7 bases). The end of the DNA is better explained by TRBJ2-7, so the J call may be wrong. CDR1 and CDR2 (germline): MNHNY, SVGAGI (reference sequence). The CDR3 consists of 14 residues. The CDR3 bases are TGTGCCAGCAGACCAGGGGGGAGCTCCTACGAGCAGTACTTC. It yields the protein CASRPGGSSYEQYF.

This clone was seen more than once but under ten times. The chain is built from TRBV5-1 and TRBJ2-3, with 9 bases lining up with TRBD2. V lost 0 bases to trimming and J lost 6 bases; unmatched junction nucleotides: 5. CDR3 length equals 15 residues. From germline, CDR1 is SGHRS and CDR2 YFSETQ. The CDR3 protein is CASSLEIAGADTQYF. CDR3 coding DNA: TGCGCCAGCAGCTTGGAGATAGCGGGAGCGGATACGCAGTATTTT.

This rearrangement joins TRBV5-4 to TRBJ2-1; 8 bases map to TRBD2. The germline V gene encodes CDR1 SGHNT and CDR2 YYREEE (reference sequence). CDR3 length: 16 residues. The trim removed 0 bases at V and 6 bases at J, leaving 8 bases unmatched. The CDR3 is CASSLASQRELNEQFF. CDR3 DNA sequence: TGTGCCAGCAGCTTGGCGAGCCAGCGGGAGCTCAATGAGCAGTTCTTC.

The chain has TRBV7-2 and TRBJ2-5; D may be TRBD2 (6 bases). Trimming left V 2 bases short and J 2 bases short, with 12 bases between. From germline, CDR1 is SGHTA and CDR2 FQGNSA. The CDR3 runs 15 residues. CDR3 in DNA: TGTGCCAGCAGCTTACTAGCGAGGGGTCAAGAGACCCAGTACTTC. This sequence encodes CASSLLARGQETQYF.

The chain carries TRBV28 and TRBJ2-5; possibly TRBD2 for D (6 bases). The last part of the DNA fits TRBJ2-7 better; the J call may be wrong. The CDR3 is made up of 14 amino acids. CDR1 is MDHEN, CDR2 SYDVKM, per germline. The CDR3 bases are TGTGCCAGCACCCCTGGCGGGGTCCCCTACGAGCAGTACTTC. Protein: CASTPGGVPYEQYF.

The CDR3 here is CASSLRHGTEAFF. The CDR3 nucleotides read TGTGCCAGCAGCTTAAGGCACGGGACTGAAGCTTTCTTT. The chain recombines TRBV7-2 with TRBJ1-1; D unclear. This CDR3 contains 13 residues. Trimming removed 2 bases from V and 5 bases from J, with 9 bases in between. Germline CDR1 SGHTA, CDR2 FQGNSA.